The 17 T cell receptor beta chains given below trace back to one sample, sequenced in a study of cytotoxic CD8 clonotypes in ibrutinib-treated CLL (dated by TCRdb to the early 2020s). Explained via the paper, the time point label denotes: 12 months on ibrutinib. Library method: the immunoSEQ multiplex PCR assay. The table was pulled from immuneACCESS by TCRdb, which kept in-frame rearrangements only. Such tables lose some clones; where checked, under half of the loss comes from unresolved V genes, and the rest has no known cause. Here the sample has tens of thousands of clones; roughly two thirds occur a single time. The ten most abundant clones make up approximately 6.2% of the sample. The material was PBMCs, obtained after 12 months of ibrutinib treatment. The receptors derive from a human donor with chronic lymphocytic leukemia.

The V and J genes are TRBV9 and TRBJ1-6; 8 bases line up with TRBD1. V dropped 3 bases and J dropped 11; count of bases not matched to a gene: 7. This CDR3 comprises 14 residues. In germline, CDR1 is SGDLS, CDR2 YYNGEE. The CDR3 loop reads CASSAQGGWPPLHF. For the CDR3, the DNA is TGTGCCAGCAGCGCACAGGGGGGTTGGCCACCCCTCCACTTT.

This clone was counted only a few times. V and J are TRBV6-1 and TRBJ2-7; D may correspond to TRBD1 or TRBD2 (5 bases each). The germline V and J ends were trimmed by 4 bases and 4 bases, with 11 bases remaining between them. The CDR3 runs to 13 residues. CDR1 and CDR2 from the germline V gene are MNHNS and SASEGT. The CDR3 DNA reads TGTGCCAGCAGTGTGAGGGGCTGGTACGAGCAGTACTTC. It translates to CASSVRGWYEQYF.

The J gene is TRBJ1-2, the V gene TRBV14, with D possibly TRBD1 on 6 matching bases. The germline V gene encodes CDR1 SGHDN and CDR2 FVKESK. The V end was cut by 4 bases, the J end by 4 bases, with 10 bases between. CDR3 length equals 13 residues. CDR3 protein: CASSPTGSYGYTF. The CDR3 region has the DNA TGTGCCAGCAGCCCCACAGGGAGCTATGGCTACACCTTC.

The V gene is TRBV7-2, the J gene TRBJ1-1, with TRBD1 identical over 7 bases. Germline CDR1 and CDR2: SGHTA and FQGNSA. V lost 5 bases to trimming and J lost 10 bases; unmatched junction nucleotides: 4. The CDR3 contains 11 residues. The CDR3 DNA reads as TGTGCCAGCAGCGAACAGGGGCCAGCTTTCTTT. This sequence encodes CASSEQGPAFF.

The V and J genes are TRBV7-2 and TRBJ1-1, with 7 bases identical to TRBD1. With V trimmed by 1 base and J by 11 bases, 16 bases remained unmatched. This CDR3 is 16 amino acids long. From germline, CDR1 is SGHTA and CDR2 FQGNSA. This chain's CDR3 is CASSLVEGAGALLAFF. CDR3 DNA: TGTGCCAGCAGCTTAGTAGAGGGGGCAGGAGCTCTGTTGGCTTTCTTT. Full variable domain (rest looked up from reference TRBV7-2 and TRBJ1-1): GAGVSQSPSNKVTEKGKDVELRCDPISGHTALYWYRQSLGQGLEFLIYFQGNSAPDKSGLPSDRFSAERTGGSVSTLTIQRTQQEDSAVYLCASSLVEGAGALLAFFGQGTRLTVV.

The gene calls are TRBV10-3 and TRBJ1-1; D remains unclear. Germline V gene sequence: CDR1 ENHRY, CDR2 SYGVKD. V was cut by 8 bases and J by 4 bases, with 11 bases left in between. The CDR3 consists of 12 residues. The CDR3 DNA reads as TGTGCCATCTACTCACGGGGCACTGAAGCTTTCTTT. It yields the protein CAIYSRGTEAFF.

With regard to this clone: Other DNA sequences in this sample translate to the same CDR3. The chain joins TRBV18 to TRBJ1-5; D ambiguous. The CDR3 spans 14 residues. Deletions cut 5 bases from V and 0 bases from J, with 8 bases between. Looked up from germline, CDR1 is KGHSH and CDR2 is LQKENI. The CDR3 region has the DNA TGTGCCAGCTCAGCGACGGATAGCAATCAGCCCCAGCATTTT. This encodes CASSATDSNQPQHF.

This chain links TRBV7-2 with TRBJ2-2; D is ambiguous. There are 12 residues in the CDR3. The ends were cut back, 1 base at V and 7 bases at J, with 4 bases in the middle. The germline V gene has CDR1 SGHTA and CDR2 FQGNSA. DNA of the CDR3: TGTGCCAGCAGCTTAGAGTACGGGGAGCTGTTTTTT. As protein: CASSLEYGELFF.

In its sample, this clone was seen once. The chain couples TRBV15 to TRBJ1-5; D call uncertain. The CDR3 is 15 residues long. Trimming removed 2 bases from V and 0 bases from J, with 8 bases in between. The germline gives CDR1 LNHNV, CDR2 YYDKDF (reference sequence). The CDR3 is CATSRRFSSNQPQHF. CDR3 nucleotides: TGTGCCACCAGCAGACGGTTCAGTAGCAATCAGCCCCAGCATTTT.

The genes are TRBV19 and TRBJ1-5, with a tentative D call TRBD1 (5 bases). Germline V gene sequence: CDR1 LNHDA, CDR2 SQIVND (reference sequence). The V end lost 5 bases, the J end lost 2 bases, and 13 bases lay between the germline ends. The CDR3 covers 15 residues. The CDR3 DNA follows: TGTGCCAGTAGTGCCAGGGTAGGCGGCAATCAGCCCCAGCATTTT. Translated: CASSARVGGNQPQHF.

The chain carries TRBV5-6 and TRBJ2-3; TRBD2 is a possible D gene (5 bases). Deletions cut 0 bases from V and 1 base from J, with 9 bases between. Germline values: CDR1 SGHDT, CDR2 YYEEEE. The CDR3 runs to 15 residues. This CDR3 reads CASSLGGQGTDTQYF. In nucleotides, the CDR3 is TGTGCCAGCAGCTTGGGCGGGCAGGGCACAGATACGCAGTATTTT.

The chain carries TRBV5-8 and TRBJ2-3; D call uncertain. V was cut by 6 bases and J by 3 bases, with 14 bases left in between. Germline CDR1 and CDR2: SGHTS and YDEGEE. This CDR3 has 14 residues. The CDR3 spells CASTPDLQTDTQYF. The CDR3 DNA reads TGTGCCAGCACCCCTGATTTGCAGACAGATACGCAGTATTTT. Full variable domain (missing parts from reference TRBV5-8 and TRBJ2-3): EAGVTQSPTHLIKTRGQQATLRCSPISGHTSVYWYQQALGLGLQFLLWYDEGEERNRGNFPPRFSGRQFPNYSSELNVNALELEDSALYLCASTPDLQTDTQYFGPGTRLTVL.

The chain carries TRBV10-3 and TRBJ1-2, with D possibly being TRBD1 (6 bases). The CDR3 has 14 residues. V was cut by 0 bases and J by 6 bases, with 11 bases left in between. CDR1 is ENHRY and CDR2 is SYGVKD in the germline V gene. As DNA, the CDR3 is TGTGCCATCAGTGAGTCAAGGCAGGGGCATGGCTACACCTTC. This gives the protein CAISESRQGHGYTF.

As DNA, the CDR3 is TGTGCCAGCAGACGGGGGGGGCTTTGGCAAGAGACCCAGTACTTC. Protein: CASRRGGLWQETQYF. The chain uses TRBV6-1 and TRBJ2-5; 8 bases match TRBD2. Germline assignment: CDR1 MNHNS and CDR2 SASEGT. The CDR3 has 15 amino acids. Trimming cost V 6 bases and J 2 bases; bases outside gene matches: 8.

This sequence joins TRBV10-3 and TRBJ2-7; D is ambiguous. Trimming left V 0 bases short and J 6 bases short, with 15 bases between. From germline, CDR1 is ENHRY and CDR2 SYGVKD. The CDR3 consists of 15 residues. The CDR3 DNA reads as TGTGCCATCAGTGAGTCGATGAGTCATACGGCCGAGCAGTACTTC. Translation: CAISESMSHTAEQYF.

The chain recombines TRBV9 with TRBJ1-3, with D unclear. Trimming took off 5 bases at V and 7 bases at J, with 19 bases between the two ends. The germline V gene encodes CDR1 SGDLS and CDR2 YYNGEE. The CDR3 is 15 amino acids. The CDR3 bases are TGTGCCAGCAGTGGAAGTAAAGGTGGAACGAACACCATATATTTT. It codes for CASSGSKGGTNTIYF.

The chain recombines TRBV15 with TRBJ2-3, with D tentatively TRBD2 (5 bases). This CDR3 comprises 15 residues. The germline gives CDR1 LNHNV, CDR2 YYDKDF (reference sequence). Trimming removed 2 bases from V and 4 bases from J, with 13 bases in between. CDR3 bases: TGTGCCACCAGCAGACGGAGGACTGACCCAGATACGCAGTATTTT. It codes for CATSRRRTDPDTQYF.